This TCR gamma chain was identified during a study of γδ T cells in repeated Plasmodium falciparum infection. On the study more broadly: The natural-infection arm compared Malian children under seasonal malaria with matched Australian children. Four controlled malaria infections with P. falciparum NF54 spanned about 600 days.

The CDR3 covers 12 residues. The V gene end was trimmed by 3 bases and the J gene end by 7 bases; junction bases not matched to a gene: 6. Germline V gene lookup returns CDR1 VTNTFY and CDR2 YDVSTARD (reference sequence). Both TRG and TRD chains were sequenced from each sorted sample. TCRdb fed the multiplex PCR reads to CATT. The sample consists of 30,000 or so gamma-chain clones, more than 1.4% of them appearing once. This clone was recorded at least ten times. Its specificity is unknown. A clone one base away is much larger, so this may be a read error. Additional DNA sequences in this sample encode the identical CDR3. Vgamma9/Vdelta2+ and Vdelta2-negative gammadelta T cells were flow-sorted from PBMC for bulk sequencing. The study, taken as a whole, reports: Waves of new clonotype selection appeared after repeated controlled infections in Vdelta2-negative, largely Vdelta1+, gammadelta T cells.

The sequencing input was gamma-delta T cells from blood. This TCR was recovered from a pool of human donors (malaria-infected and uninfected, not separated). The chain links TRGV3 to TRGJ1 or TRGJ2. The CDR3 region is CATWDHDYKKLF. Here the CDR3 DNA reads TGTGCCACCTGGGACCATGACTATAAGAAACTCTTT.